The clone carrying this T cell receptor (beta chain) came up a few times. What it binds is not known. This record comes from a study of T cells after yellow fever vaccination. Study context: SMART-Seq v4 Ultra Low Input prepared libraries from low-cell fractions. Broader study findings: In post-booster samples, most primary-vaccination clones reappeared (around 95% CD4, roughly 89% CD8).

Making TCR cDNA involved 5'RACE template switching, which added UMIs and a universal primer site. TCRdb reprocessed the 5' RACE reads with MiXCR, giving one entry per CDR3 protein. The data contain 150,000 to 200,000 distinct CDR3 sequences, approximately 11% of them seen just once; the ten biggest clones take up around 34%. Unmatched junction bases numbered 5, after V lost 0 bases and J lost 3 bases. Germline-derived CDR1 and CDR2 are SGHRS and YFSETQ. This CDR3 comprises 15 residues. The source is a young man who received the YFV17D yellow fever vaccine. Source: CD8+ T cells sorted from PBMCs, taken 15 days after the yellow fever booster vaccination. The V call is TRBV5-1, the J call TRBJ2-7; 8 bases map to TRBD2. The CDR3 region is CASSLDRGGYYEQYF. CDR3 DNA sequence: TGCGCCAGCAGCTTGGATCGCGGGGGGTACTACGAGCAGTACTTC.